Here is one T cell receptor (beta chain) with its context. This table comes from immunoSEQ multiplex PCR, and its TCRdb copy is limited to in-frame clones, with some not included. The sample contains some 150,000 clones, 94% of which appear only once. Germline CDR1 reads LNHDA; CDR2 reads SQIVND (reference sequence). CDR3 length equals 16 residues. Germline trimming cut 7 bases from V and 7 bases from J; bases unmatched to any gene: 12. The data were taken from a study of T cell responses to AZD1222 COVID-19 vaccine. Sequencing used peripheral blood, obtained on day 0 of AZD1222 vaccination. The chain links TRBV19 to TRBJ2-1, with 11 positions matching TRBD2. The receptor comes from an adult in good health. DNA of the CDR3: TGTGCCAGTATTCCAAACCATAGCGGGGGGGAGAATGAGCAGTTCTTC. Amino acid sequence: CASIPNHSGGENEQFF.